Following are 28 T cell receptor beta chains from one sample sequenced in a study of blood T cell repertoires in COVID-19. TCRdb's table, derived via immunoSEQ multiplex PCR, lists solely in-frame clones and lacks some. The sample has approximately 320,000 clones, under 95% seen once. The sequenced sample consisted of PBMCs or T cells enriched from blood (not recorded which). The receptors originated from a man aged 55 to 70 who had recovered from COVID-19.

The chain joins TRBV24-1 to TRBJ1-2, with TRBD1 identical over 7 bases. The CDR3 has 15 amino acids. J gave up 2 bases and V 3 bases, and 5 bases lay outside the gene matches. Germline CDR1 and CDR2: KGHDR and SFDVKD. CDR3 sequence: CATSDPSTGNYGYTF. The CDR3 DNA follows: TGTGCCACCAGTGATCCCTCGACAGGGAACTATGGCTACACCTTC.

This clone was detected a few times. The chain joins TRBV6-6 to TRBJ2-3; 13 bases are shared with TRBD2. Germline V lookup: CDR1 MNHNY, CDR2 SVGAGI (reference sequence). V dropped 5 bases and J dropped 9; count of bases not matched to a gene: 5. The CDR3 runs to 14 residues. CDR3 amino acids: CASSGTSGAGTQYF. The CDR3 DNA reads as TGTGCCAGCAGTGGGACTAGCGGGGCCGGGACGCAGTATTTT.

The chain joins TRBV9 to TRBJ1-2, with D possibly TRBD1 on 5 matching bases. V was clipped by 7 bases and J by 4 bases, with 14 bases between them. CDR3 length: 13 residues. Germline CDR1 SGDLS, CDR2 YYNGEE. The chain's CDR3 is CASRPEGFYGYTF. The CDR3, as DNA: TGTGCCAGCCGTCCGGAGGGGTTCTATGGCTACACCTTC. Based on the CDR3 plus reference TRBV9 and TRBJ1-2, the full variable domain is DSGVTQTPKHLITATGQRVTLRCSPRSGDLSVYWYQQSLDQGLQFLIQYYNGEERAKGNILERFSAQQFPDLHSELNLSSLELGDSALYFCASRPEGFYGYTFGSGTRLTVV.

The gene calls are TRBV7-9 and TRBJ2-7; possibly TRBD2 for D (5 bases). CDR1 SEHNR and CDR2 FQNEAQ come from the germline V gene (reference sequence). The CDR3 totals 14 residues. The ends were cut back, 5 bases at V and 2 bases at J, with 13 bases in the middle. The CDR3 loop is CASSPIRGPYEQYF. DNA of the CDR3: TGTGCCAGCAGCCCGATCCGGGGTCCCTACGAGCAGTACTTC.

As DNA, the CDR3 is TGTGCCATCAGTGAGTCCCCAGGGGTCTATGGCTACACCTTC. Amino acid sequence: CAISESPGVYGYTF. This chain joins TRBV10-3 and TRBJ1-2; a possible D gene is TRBD1 (6 bases). Trimming took off 0 bases at V and 4 bases at J, with 9 bases between the two ends. CDR3 length equals 14 residues. Per the germline V gene, CDR1 is ENHRY and CDR2 is SYGVKD.

This sequence joins TRBV6-2 or TRBV6-3 and TRBJ2-1, with 9 bases lining up with TRBD2. Per germline, CDR1 MNHEY and CDR2 SVGEGT. With 2 bases clipped from V and 5 bases from J, the junction kept 13 bases outside the gene matches. The CDR3 runs to 18 residues. CDR3 loop: CASSYLLPGLANDNEQFF. In DNA form, the CDR3 reads TGTGCCAGCAGTTACCTTCTCCCGGGACTAGCCAACGACAATGAGCAGTTCTTC.

In nucleotides, the CDR3 is TGTGCCACCAGTGGAGTGGCAGGGGGGAGCTATGGCTACACCTTC. It specifies CATSGVAGGSYGYTF. The chain has TRBV24-1 and TRBJ1-2; 7 bases map to TRBD1. The junction had 9 bases not matched to a gene; V was cut back by 5 bases and J by 4 bases. Germline CDR1 reads KGHDR; CDR2 reads SFDVKD. The CDR3 covers 15 residues.

The chain carries TRBV19 and TRBJ2-7; 8 bases agree with TRBD1. The CDR3 is 14 amino acids. Germline values: CDR1 LNHDA, CDR2 SQIVND (reference sequence). After removal of 6 bases from V and 4 bases from J, the junction contained 8 bases not matched to a gene. CDR3 in amino acids: CASRHRDRSYEQYF. The CDR3 DNA is TGTGCCAGTAGACACCGGGACAGGAGTTACGAGCAGTACTTC.

The chain uses TRBV7-2 and TRBJ1-1; maybe TRBD1 (6 bases). V was clipped by 5 bases and J by 1 base, with 14 bases between them. CDR1 and CDR2 (germline): SGHTA, FQGNSA. The CDR3 consists of 15 residues. CDR3 residues: CASSHLQDRNTEAFF. In nucleotides, the CDR3 is TGTGCCAGCAGCCACCTCCAGGACAGGAACACTGAAGCTTTCTTT. Looking up the rest from reference TRBV7-2 and TRBJ1-1 gives the full variable domain: GAGVSQSPSNKVTEKGKDVELRCDPISGHTALYWYRQSLGQGLEFLIYFQGNSAPDKSGLPSDRFSAERTGGSVSTLTIQRTQQEDSAVYLCASSHLQDRNTEAFFGQGTRLTVV.

The chain joins TRBV19 to TRBJ2-1; D gene ambiguous. The CDR3 is 16 amino acids. Germline V gene lookup returns CDR1 LNHDA and CDR2 SQIVND (reference sequence). The V end lost 4 bases, the J end lost 3 bases, and 16 bases lay between the germline ends. CDR3 residues: CASSTQVVYHYNEQFF. The CDR3 coding sequence is TGTGCCAGTAGTACCCAGGTAGTATATCACTACAATGAGCAGTTCTTC.

The gene calls are TRBV6-5 and TRBJ2-7, with D uncertain. The CDR3 spans 11 residues. Germline CDR1 reads MNHEY; CDR2 reads SVGAGI. V gave up 6 bases and J gave up 6 bases, with 9 bases separating them. CDR3 DNA sequence: TGTGCCAGCAGGACACTTGGCGAGCAGTACTTC. Its translation is CASRTLGEQYF.

The V and J genes are TRBV19 and TRBJ1-2; D might be TRBD1 (5 bases). Trimming pared 10 bases from V and 3 bases from J, leaving 21 bases between. CDR1 is LNHDA and CDR2 is SQIVND in the germline V gene (reference sequence). The CDR3 loop spans 15 amino acids. CDR3 sequence: CATLPRAPGYYGYTF. CDR3 nucleotide sequence: TGTGCCACCCTGCCCCGGGCCCCAGGGTACTATGGCTACACCTTC.

The J gene is TRBJ1-1, the V gene TRBV4-1; D remains unclear. CDR3 length: 13 residues. In germline, CDR1 is MGHRA, CDR2 YSYEKL. The V end lost 0 bases, the J end lost 8 bases, and 10 bases lay between the germline ends. CDR3: CASSQDTGTEAFF. CDR3 nucleotide sequence: TGCGCCAGCAGCCAAGATACGGGAACAGAAGCTTTCTTT.

The chain recombines TRBV6-5 with TRBJ2-6, with D perhaps TRBD1 (6 bases). Germline values: CDR1 MNHEY, CDR2 SVGAGI. V lost 0 bases and J lost 2, with 8 bases in between. CDR3 length: 16 amino acids. Written as DNA, the CDR3 is TGTGCCAGCAGTTACTCGGCAGGGGCTGGGGCCAACGTCCTGACTTTC. Amino acids: CASSYSAGAGANVLTF.

The chain uses TRBV27 and TRBJ1-1, with TRBD1 identical over 8 bases. The CDR3 runs to 14 residues. Germline V gives CDR1 MNHEY, CDR2 SMNVEV (reference sequence). The ends lost 7 bases at V and 5 bases at J; junction bases unmatched: 9. This CDR3 reads CASNLARGRTEAFF. CDR3 DNA: TGTGCCAGCAACCTTGCCAGGGGGCGGACTGAAGCTTTCTTT.

The chain couples TRBV6-6 to TRBJ1-1, with D tentatively TRBD1 (5 bases). The germline gives CDR1 MNHNY, CDR2 SVGAGI (reference sequence). The CDR3 runs 13 residues. V was shortened by 6 bases and J by 2 bases, with 10 bases between the two germline ends. CDR3 bases: TGTGCCAGCAGGACGACAGTTAACACTGAAGCTTTCTTT. It codes for CASRTTVNTEAFF.

The genes are TRBV7-8 and TRBJ1-6, with TRBD1 matching 12 bases. Germline CDR1 SGHVS, CDR2 FQNEAQ. This CDR3 comprises 14 residues. CDR3 bases: TGTGCGGTTGTTGGGACAGGGGGCGGCTCACCCCTCCACTTT. The encoded protein is CAVVGTGGGSPLHF. The whole variable domain, filled in from reference TRBV7-8 and TRBJ1-6, reads GAGVSQSPRYKVAKRGQDVALRCDPISGHVSLFWYQQALGQGPEFLTYFQNEAQLDKSGLPSDRFFAERPEGSVSTLKIQRTQQEDSAVYLCAVVGTGGGSPLHFGNGTRLTVT.

The rearrangement joins TRBV12-1 to TRBJ2-7; TRBD1 is the table's D call, not checked against the DNA. TRBV12-1 is tagged as a pseudogene. There are 15 residues in the CDR3. The CDR3 protein is CASSLAGTEVYEQYF. CDR3 coding DNA: TGTGCCAGCAGCCTCGCCGGGACAGAAGTTTACGAGCAGTACTTC.

V is TRBV5-1 and J is TRBJ2-1, with 12 bases lining up with TRBD2. The CDR3 runs 15 residues. Germline CDR1 reads SGHRS; CDR2 reads YFSETQ. V was clipped by 5 bases and J by 4 bases; unmatched bases: 4. CDR3 sequence reads: CASSQTSGGYNEQFF. The CDR3 region has the DNA TGCGCCAGCAGTCAGACTAGCGGGGGATACAATGAGCAGTTCTTC.

The rearrangement uses TRBV4-3 and TRBJ2-2; D is possibly TRBD2 (6 bases). CDR1 and CDR2 from the germline V gene are LGHNA and YSLEER. The CDR3 length is 18 residues. The V end lost 0 bases, the J end lost 3 bases, and 17 bases lay between the germline ends. CDR3 residues: CASSQDGISWGDTGELFF. The CDR3 nucleotides are TGCGCCAGCAGCCAAGATGGAATCTCTTGGGGGGACACCGGGGAGCTGTTTTTT.

The V gene is TRBV6-5, the J gene TRBJ2-1; 13 nucleotides align to TRBD2. The CDR3 runs 15 residues. CDR1 and CDR2 (germline): MNHEY, SVGAGI. The ends lost 4 bases at V and 5 bases at J; junction bases unmatched: 2. The CDR3 bases are TGTGCCAGCAGTTTTGGGACTAGCGGGAACAATGAGCAGTTCTTC. Residues: CASSFGTSGNNEQFF.

The V call is TRBV11-2, the J call TRBJ1-2, with 8 bases lining up with TRBD1. With 1 base clipped from V and 3 bases from J, the junction kept 4 bases outside the gene matches. This CDR3 is 15 amino acids long. CDR1 and CDR2 (germline): SGHAT, FQNNGV. CDR3 loop: CASSLAPTGDYGYTF. The CDR3 coding sequence is TGTGCCAGCAGCTTAGCCCCGACAGGGGACTATGGCTACACCTTC.

The chain couples TRBV7-9 to TRBJ1-1, with a weak D call TRBD1 (5 bases). In germline, CDR1 is SEHNR, CDR2 FQNEAQ (reference sequence). The CDR3 is made up of 15 amino acids. V shed 3 bases and J shed 4 bases, with 15 bases lying between them. CDR3 protein: CASSFYQGVGTEAFF. CDR3 DNA: TGTGCCAGCAGCTTTTACCAGGGTGTGGGCACTGAAGCTTTCTTT.

This clone was seen just once. This chain links TRBV5-4 with TRBJ1-2, with D uncertain. The germline CDR1 and CDR2 sequences are SGHNT and YYREEE (reference sequence). The CDR3 runs 12 residues. V was shortened by 8 bases and J by 4 bases, with 12 bases between the two germline ends. CDR3 nucleotide sequence: TGTGCCAGTTCGGAGTTTACCTATGGCTACACCTTC. This gives the protein CASSEFTYGYTF.

The J gene is TRBJ1-6, the V gene TRBV5-5, with 7 bases fitting TRBD1. J was trimmed by 1 base and V by 4 bases; bases with no gene match: 8. CDR3 length: 17 amino acids. CDR1 is SGHKS, CDR2 YYEKEE, per germline (reference sequence). The DNA of the CDR3 is TGTGCCAGCAGCCCGCAGGGGGGAAGATCCTATAATTCACCCCTCCACTTT. Encoded protein: CASSPQGGRSYNSPLHF.

This chain joins TRBV10-1 and TRBJ2-7; maybe TRBD1 (5 bases). V gave up 2 bases and J gave up 1 base, with 12 bases separating them. Germline CDR1 is WNHNN and CDR2 is SYGVQD (reference sequence). The CDR3 contains 15 residues. CDR3 nucleotides: TGCGCCAGCAGTGAGGCAAGGGGCAGGTCCTACGAGCAGTACTTC. It specifies CASSEARGRSYEQYF.

The chain carries TRBV5-1 and TRBJ1-3; 7 bases line up with TRBD1. Germline V gene lookup returns CDR1 SGHRS and CDR2 YFSETQ. V gave up 4 bases and J gave up 1 base; unmatched junction bases: 8. The CDR3 consists of 16 residues. The CDR3 spells CASSKTPGQSGNTIYF. Here the CDR3 DNA reads TGCGCCAGCAGCAAAACCCCGGGACAGTCTGGAAACACCATATATTTT.

This chain joins TRBV30 and TRBJ1-2; D unclear. This CDR3 is built from 15 residues. Trimming removed 0 bases at V and 2 bases at J, with 13 bases between. Looked up from germline, CDR1 is GTSNPN and CDR2 is SVGIG (reference sequence). CDR3 in DNA: TGTGCCTGGAGTGTTTTTCGAGGGTTGAACTATGGCTACACCTTC. Protein sequence: CAWSVFRGLNYGYTF.